This T cell receptor (beta chain) was sequenced during a study of blood T cell repertoires in COVID-19. Looking at the study overall: T cells, B-cell-depleted T cells, or PBMCs provided the cDNA or gDNA that served as material.

Clones were read by immunoSEQ multiplex PCR, and TCRdb kept only the in-frame ones, dropping some. This sample has about 260,000 clones, with 91% found just once. V gave up 6 bases and J gave up 2 bases; unmatched junction bases: 5. Germline CDR1 LGHDT, CDR2 YNNKEL (reference sequence). The CDR3 runs to 15 residues. Those enrolled in Seattle joined during active infection and were followed longitudinally afterward. Specimen: peripheral blood. The rearrangement joins TRBV3-1 (or the pseudogene TRBV3-2) to TRBJ2-2; TRBD2 agrees at 8 bases. The receptor comes from a person between 18 and 35 years old with COVID-19, enrolled during active disease. The CDR3 protein is CASRFLAGNTGELFF. The CDR3 coding sequence is TGTGCCAGCAGGTTCCTAGCGGGTAACACCGGGGAGCTGTTTTTT.